The 10 T cell receptor beta chains below were found in one sample sequenced in a study of T cells in Graves' hyperthyroidism and ophthalmopathy. The CDR3 regions of TCR beta were amplified from RNA transcripts. The HTBI primer set was used in a first-round RT-PCR of the TCR CDR3. TCRdb called the multiplex PCR reads again in MiXCR, with one record for every CDR3 protein. The profile shows around 600,000 distinct CDR3 sequences, 15% to 18% of them singletons. The source material was blood. These receptor sequences come from a woman aged 25 to 39 with Graves' hyperthyroidism.

Worth noting for this clonotype: A much bigger clone sits one base away, suggesting this may be a read error. J is TRBJ2-3 and V is TRBV27, with 8 nucleotides matching TRBD1. This CDR3 contains 15 residues. From germline, CDR1 is MNHEY and CDR2 SMNVEV (reference sequence). In DNA form, the CDR3 reads TGTACCAGCAGACGGACAGGGTTGAGGACAGATACGCAGTATTTT. This codes for CTSRRTGLRTDTQYF.

This chain uses TRBV9 with TRBJ2-1, with 8 positions matching TRBD2. V was clipped by 1 base and J by 7 bases; unmatched bases: 7. This CDR3 contains 15 residues. CDR1 is SGDLS, CDR2 YYNGEE, per germline. The CDR3 bases are TGTGCCAGCAGCGTAATGGCGGGGGGCAGAAATGAGCAGTTCTTC. Translation gives CASSVMAGGRNEQFF.

In its sample, this clonotype was seen a few times. The rearrangement uses TRBV6-1 and TRBJ2-6; D may be TRBD2 (6 bases). The CDR3 sequence is 16 residues long. Germline assignment: CDR1 MNHNS and CDR2 SASEGT. Between the trimmed V and J ends, which lost 7 bases and 0 bases, there was a span of 13 bases. CDR3 residues: CASKRAGFSGANVLTF. CDR3 sequence (DNA): TGTGCCAGCAAGCGGGCGGGATTCTCTGGGGCCAACGTCCTGACTTTC.

This chain joins TRBV5-6 and TRBJ1-2; 8 positions match TRBD1. The CDR3 runs to 16 residues. Germline CDR1 SGHDT, CDR2 YYEEEE. Germline trimming cut 0 bases from V and 8 bases from J; bases unmatched to any gene: 12. The DNA of the CDR3 is TGTGCCAGCAGCTTGGTGGGCTGGACAGGGAGATTGGGCTACACCTTC. Amino acids: CASSLVGWTGRLGYTF.

On this clonotype: Relative to the germline gene, one junction end is altered; a read error may explain this. The gene calls are TRBV19 and TRBJ2-6; D is possibly TRBD1 (6 bases). This CDR3 has 17 residues. The germline V gene encodes CDR1 LNHDA and CDR2 SQIVND (reference sequence). CDR3 in amino acids: CASSIGDTYSGANALTF. The CDR3 region has the DNA TGTGCCAGTAGTATCGGGGACACGTACTCTGGGGCCAACGCCCTGACTTTC.

This clonotype occurred a few times. The gene calls are TRBV18 and TRBJ1-1; the D is unclear. The CDR3 is made up of 14 amino acids. V lost 1 base and J lost 3, with 9 bases in between. CDR1 and CDR2 from the germline V gene are KGHSH and LQKENI. The CDR3 loop is CASSPLGSYTEAFF. DNA for the CDR3: TGTGCCAGCTCACCACTCGGCAGCTACACTGAAGCTTTCTTT.

This clonotype showed up just a few times. This rearrangement joins TRBV19 to TRBJ2-1; 9 bases are a match to TRBD2. This CDR3 contains 13 residues. Germline CDR1 and CDR2: LNHDA and SQIVND (reference sequence). Losses at the gene ends were 8 bases for V and 2 bases for J; bases not matched to a gene: 1. In DNA, the CDR3 is TGTGCCAGTGGACTAGCGACCTACAATGAGCAGTTCTTC. Its protein is CASGLATYNEQFF.

This clonotype was found many times. The genes are TRBV9 and TRBJ1-1; D is unclear. Germline assignment: CDR1 SGDLS and CDR2 YYNGEE. The CDR3 has 13 amino acids. V lost 0 bases and J lost 1, with 4 bases in between. CDR3 sequence reads: CASSVAPNTEAFF. The CDR3 DNA reads as TGTGCCAGCAGCGTAGCCCCGAACACTGAAGCTTTCTTT.

The sample holds a few counts of this clonotype. V usage is TRBV6-1 and J usage is TRBJ1-2; 7 bases agree with TRBD1. The CDR3 consists of 15 residues. Germline CDR1 reads MNHNS; CDR2 reads SASEGT. The ends lost 4 bases at V and 2 bases at J; junction bases unmatched: 7. The chain's CDR3 is CASSASGGKNYGYTF. CDR3 nucleotide sequence: TGTGCCAGCAGTGCTTCAGGGGGGAAAAACTATGGCTACACCTTC.

This clonotype appeared a few times. The rearrangement uses TRBV30 and TRBJ1-5; D remains ambiguous. V lost 3 bases, J lost 9 bases, and 18 bases lay in between. Germline V CDR1 and CDR2: GTSNPN, SVGIG (reference sequence). This CDR3 contains 14 residues. The CDR3 reads CAWSPDLVVSPQHF. The CDR3 DNA sequence: TGTGCCTGGAGCCCAGACCTGGTGGTCTCGCCCCAGCATTTT.